Below are 11 T cell receptor beta chains sequenced from a single sample in a study of cytomegalovirus exposure and HLA in healthy donors. Amplification used 60 Vbeta primers and 13 Jbeta primers. Method: immunoSEQ multiplex PCR; TCRdb's copy keeps in-frame clones and lacks some. The table includes fewer than 150,000 clones, roughly 80% detected once. Sequenced: PBMCs. Receptor source: a male donor in good health and CMV-seronegative.

V gene TRBV28 combines with J gene TRBJ1-2; D is uncertain. This CDR3 has 13 amino acids. V lost 5 bases, J lost 8 bases, and 15 bases lay in between. Germline assignment: CDR1 MDHEN and CDR2 SYDVKM. The CDR3 is CASSPAEGGGYTF. In DNA, the CDR3 is TGTGCCAGCAGTCCAGCAGAGGGAGGGGGCTACACCTTC.

The chain's CDR3 is CASSRGGISGNTIYF. CDR3 nucleotide sequence: TGCGCCAGCAGCCGAGGGGGAATCTCTGGAAACACCATATATTTT. The chain joins TRBV4-3 to TRBJ1-3; the D gene is possibly TRBD1 (6 bases). CDR3 length: 15 amino acids. V lost 4 bases and J 0 bases, leaving 10 bases between the germline ends. Germline V gene data show CDR1 as LGHNA and CDR2 as YSLEER.

This sequence joins TRBV11-3 and TRBJ2-3; D is undetermined. CDR1 is SGHNT and CDR2 is YENEEA in the germline V gene. The V and J ends lost 8 bases and 2 bases respectively, with 14 bases between them. There are 14 residues in the CDR3. The CDR3 here is CASAGATNTDTQYF. Written as DNA, the CDR3 is TGTGCCAGCGCCGGAGCGACCAACACAGATACGCAGTATTTT.

This clone came up a few times. The V gene is TRBV7-9, the J gene TRBJ2-7, with TRBD1 as a possible D gene (5 bases). Germline-derived CDR1 and CDR2 are SEHNR and FQNEAQ (reference sequence). The CDR3 contains 13 residues. V dropped 3 bases and J dropped 3 bases, with 9 bases sitting between them. CDR3: CASSLGQNYEQYF. Here the CDR3 DNA reads TGTGCCAGCAGCTTGGGGCAGAACTACGAGCAGTACTTC.

The chain links TRBV5-4 to TRBJ2-3; 8 bases map to TRBD2. CDR1 is SGHNT, CDR2 YYREEE, per germline (reference sequence). Trimming at V came to 0 bases and at J to 1 base, leaving 7 bases not matched to a gene. The CDR3 is 17 amino acids. The chain's CDR3 is CASSLDTGGAGTDTQYF. The CDR3 DNA reads as TGTGCCAGCAGCTTGGACACCGGGGGGGCCGGCACAGATACGCAGTATTTT.

The V and J genes are TRBV2 and TRBJ2-4; no firm D call. V was trimmed by 6 bases and J by 7 bases, leaving 7 bases between them. The CDR3 loop spans 11 amino acids. The germline gives CDR1 SNHLY, CDR2 FYNNEI. The CDR3: CASSSGNIQYF. The CDR3 DNA is TGTGCCAGCAGCTCCGGGAACATTCAGTACTTC.

The chain recombines TRBV6-1 with TRBJ2-3, with TRBD2 matching 7 bases. In germline, CDR1 is MNHNS, CDR2 SASEGT. The CDR3 contains 15 residues. V dropped 1 base and J dropped 6; count of bases not matched to a gene: 7. The chain's CDR3 is CASSEGQGGRDTQYF. In nucleotides, the CDR3 is TGTGCCAGCAGTGAAGGCCAGGGAGGGAGGGATACGCAGTATTTT.

The chain couples TRBV28 to TRBJ1-1; D perhaps matches TRBD1 (5 bases). CDR1 is MDHEN, CDR2 SYDVKM, per germline. The CDR3 totals 17 residues. With 4 bases removed from V and 0 bases from J, the gap between germline ends came to 18 bases. CDR3 in amino acids: CASSSTRQTVMNTEAFF. CDR3 nucleotides: TGTGCCAGCAGTTCAACCCGGCAGACAGTCATGAACACTGAAGCTTTCTTT. The full variable domain, its missing parts supplied by reference TRBV28 and TRBJ1-1, is DVKVTQSSRYLVKRTGEKVFLECVQDMDHENMFWYRQDPGLGLRLIYFSYDVKMKEKGDIPEGYSVSREKKERFSLILESASTNQTSMYLCASSSTRQTVMNTEAFFGQGTRLTVV.

The V and J genes are TRBV12-5 and TRBJ1-2; no clear D gene. V lost 3 bases and J 7 bases, leaving 9 bases between the germline ends. CDR3 length: 12 residues. From germline, CDR1 is LGHNT and CDR2 FRNRAP. The CDR3 loop is CASGFEDVGYTF. CDR3 DNA sequence: TGTGCTAGTGGTTTTGAGGATGTTGGCTACACCTTC.

CDR3 region: CASSAGTSGGARTGELFF. The CDR3 coding sequence is TGTGCCAGCAGCGCTGGGACTAGCGGGGGGGCCCGAACCGGGGAGCTGTTTTTT. The V call is TRBV5-4, the J call TRBJ2-2; TRBD2 matches 16 bases. Germline-derived CDR1 and CDR2 are SGHNT and YYREEE (reference sequence). The CDR3 runs to 18 residues. V was clipped by 4 bases and J by 5 bases; unmatched bases: 8.

This chain uses TRBV10-1 with TRBJ1-5; 8 nucleotides agree with TRBD1. The trim removed 10 bases at V and 2 bases at J, leaving 16 bases unmatched. The CDR3 runs 17 residues. Germline assignment: CDR1 WNHNN and CDR2 SYGVQD (reference sequence). CDR3: CATVDRGLAIGNQPQHF. The CDR3 DNA sequence: TGCGCCACCGTAGACAGGGGACTAGCAATTGGCAATCAGCCCCAGCATTTT.